This TCR beta chain is drawn from a study of T cells expressing NK-cell markers. Study-level background: Investigators obtained TCR beta repertoires from sorted CD3+CD56+NKG2C+, CD3+CD56+NKG2C- and CD3+CD56-NKG2C+ T cells. One of eight sequenced donors was HCMV-seronegative; the other seven were seropositive.

The CDR3 extends over 12 amino acids. Germline V lookup: CDR1 KGHSH, CDR2 LQKENI. Template switching by 5'RACE with UMIs generated the TCR beta cDNA. For each CDR3 protein, TCRdb gives one entry from its re-call of the 5' RACE reads, without DNA. Recorded for this sample: 500,000 to 700,000 distinct CDR3 sequences. The J gene is TRBJ1-6, the V gene TRBV18. Sample: blood T cells: a sorted CD56 or NKG2C T cell subset, CD4+ or CD8+ T cells, or bulk PBMC T cells (not recorded which). The clonotype originates from a man between 18 and 29 years old in good health. This chain's CDR3 is CASSKYNSPLHF. The full variable domain, its missing parts supplied by reference TRBV18 and TRBJ1-6, is NAGVMQNPRHLVRRRGQEARLRCSPMKGHSHVYWYRQLPEEGLKFMVYLQKENIIDESGMPKERFSAEFPKEGPSILRIQQVVRGDSAAYFCASSKYNSPLHFGNGTRLTVT.